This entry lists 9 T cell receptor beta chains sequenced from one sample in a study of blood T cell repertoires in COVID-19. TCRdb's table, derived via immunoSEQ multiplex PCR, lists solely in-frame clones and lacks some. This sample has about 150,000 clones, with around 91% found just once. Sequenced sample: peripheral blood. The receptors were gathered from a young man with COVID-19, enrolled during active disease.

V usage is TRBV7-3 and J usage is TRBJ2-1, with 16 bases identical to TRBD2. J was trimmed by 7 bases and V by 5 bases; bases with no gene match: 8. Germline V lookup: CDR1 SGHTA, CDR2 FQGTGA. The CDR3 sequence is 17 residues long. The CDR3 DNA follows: TGTGCCAGCAGCCCCCAGGGACTAGCGGGAGGGAGGAATGAGCAGTTCTTC. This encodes CASSPQGLAGGRNEQFF.

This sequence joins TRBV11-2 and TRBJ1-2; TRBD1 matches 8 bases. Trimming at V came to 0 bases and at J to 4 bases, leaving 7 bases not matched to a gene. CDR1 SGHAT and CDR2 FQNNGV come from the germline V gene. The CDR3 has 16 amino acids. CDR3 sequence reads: CASSLELWTGSYGYTF. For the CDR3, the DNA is TGTGCCAGCAGCTTAGAACTGTGGACAGGGTCCTATGGCTACACCTTC.

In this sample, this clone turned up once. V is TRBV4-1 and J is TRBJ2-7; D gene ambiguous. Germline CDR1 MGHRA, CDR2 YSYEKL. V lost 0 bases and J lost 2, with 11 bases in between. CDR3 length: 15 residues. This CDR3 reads CASSQDPAATYEQYF. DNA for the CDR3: TGCGCCAGCAGCCAAGACCCCGCGGCAACCTACGAGCAGTACTTC.

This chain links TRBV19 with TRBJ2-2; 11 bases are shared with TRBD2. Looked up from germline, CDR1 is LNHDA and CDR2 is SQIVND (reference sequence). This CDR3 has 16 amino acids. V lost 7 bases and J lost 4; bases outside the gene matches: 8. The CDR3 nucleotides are TGTGCCAGTACCTTAGCGGGAGGGCCCCTCACCGGGGAGCTGTTTTTT. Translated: CASTLAGGPLTGELFF.

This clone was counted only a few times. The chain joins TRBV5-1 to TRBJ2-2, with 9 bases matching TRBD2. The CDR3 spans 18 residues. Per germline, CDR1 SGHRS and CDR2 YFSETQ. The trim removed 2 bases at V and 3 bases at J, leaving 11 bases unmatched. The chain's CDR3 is CASSLGALSGRHTGELFF. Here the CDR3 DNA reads TGCGCCAGCAGCTTAGGTGCTCTTAGCGGGAGACACACCGGGGAGCTGTTTTTT.

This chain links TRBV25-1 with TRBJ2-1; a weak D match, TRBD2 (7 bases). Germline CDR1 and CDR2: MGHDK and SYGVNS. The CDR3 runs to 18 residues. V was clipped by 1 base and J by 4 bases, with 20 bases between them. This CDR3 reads CASSEFASGGGQYNEQFF. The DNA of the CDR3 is TGTGCCAGCAGTGAATTTGCTAGCGGAGGGGGGCAATACAATGAGCAGTTCTTC.

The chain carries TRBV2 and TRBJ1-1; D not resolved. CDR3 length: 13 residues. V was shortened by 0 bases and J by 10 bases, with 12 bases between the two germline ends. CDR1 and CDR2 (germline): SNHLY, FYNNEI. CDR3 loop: CASSEARGSGAFF. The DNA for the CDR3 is TGTGCCAGCAGTGAAGCGCGAGGCAGTGGAGCTTTCTTT.

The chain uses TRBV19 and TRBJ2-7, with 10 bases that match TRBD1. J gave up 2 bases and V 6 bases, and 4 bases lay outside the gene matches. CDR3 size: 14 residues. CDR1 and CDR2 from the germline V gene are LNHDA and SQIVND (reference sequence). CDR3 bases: TGTGCCAGTAGCCGGGGACAGGGGCCCTACGAGCAGTACTTC. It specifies CASSRGQGPYEQYF.

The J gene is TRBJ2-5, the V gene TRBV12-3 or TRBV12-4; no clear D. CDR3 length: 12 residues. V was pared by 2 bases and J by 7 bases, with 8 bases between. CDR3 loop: CASSLLRRTQYF. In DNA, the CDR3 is TGTGCCAGCAGTTTATTGAGGAGGACCCAGTACTTC.